A selection of T cell receptor beta chains follows, all from one sample in a study of T cell responses to AZD1222 COVID-19 vaccine. Method: immunoSEQ multiplex PCR; TCRdb's copy keeps in-frame clones and lacks some. This table has about 89,000 clones, about 89% appearing once. The specimen comprised peripheral blood, sampled 28 days after the second AZD1222 dose. Every receptor here comes from an adult who received the AZD1222 COVID-19 vaccine. Each CDR3 is given with its conserved first and last residue. The D gene is left open where the match is weak. Only part of the rows carry a size: once, few, many, or a class if the clone is expanded.

J gene,clone size,V gene,D gene,CDR3 protein,CDR3 DNA
TRBJ1-1,NA,TRBV3-1/TRBV3-2,NA,CASSRREVQGAEAFF,TGTGCCAGCAGCCGCCGGGAGGTCCAGGGAGCTGAAGCTTTCTTT
TRBJ1-2,NA,TRBV5-1,NA,CASSPSGPNYGYTF,TGCGCCAGCAGTCCCTCTGGGCCCAACTATGGCTACACCTTC
TRBJ1-5,NA,TRBV2,TRBD1,CASSGTGHQPQHF,TGTGCCAGCAGTGGGACAGGGCATCAGCCCCAGCATTTT
TRBJ2-1,NA,TRBV2,NA,CASRKVSGNNEQFF,TGTGCCAGCAGAAAAGTATCGGGAAACAATGAGCAGTTCTTC
TRBJ1-1,NA,TRBV6-1,NA,CASSEPGLLGNTEAFF,TGTGCCAGCAGTGAACCCGGCCTACTGGGGAACACTGAAGCTTTCTTT
TRBJ1-2,NA,TRBV28,NA,CASSPQLGTEYGYTF,TGTGCCAGCAGTCCCCAGCTCGGGACGGAGTATGGCTACACCTTC
TRBJ2-7,NA,TRBV14,TRBD1,CASSLDRGRSSYEQYF,TGTGCCAGCAGCCTAGACAGGGGCAGGAGCTCCTACGAGCAGTACTTC
TRBJ2-7,NA,TRBV11-3,TRBD2,CASSFPGGYEQYF,TGTGCCAGCAGCTTTCCGGGGGGCTACGAGCAGTACTTC
TRBJ2-1,NA,TRBV18,NA,CASSPMSLPSSYNEQFF,TGTGCCAGCTCACCTATGAGCCTACCAAGCTCCTACAATGAGCAGTTCTTC
TRBJ1-1,once,TRBV25-1,NA,CASEHRVAVNTEAFF,TGTGCCAGTGAACACAGGGTGGCGGTGAACACTGAAGCTTTCTTT
TRBJ2-3,NA,TRBV2,TRBD2,CASIREALLTDTQYF,TGTGCCAGCATCCGGGAGGCCCTTCTCACAGATACGCAGTATTTT
TRBJ2-7,NA,TRBV3-1/TRBV3-2,TRBD1,CASSLTGGYEQYF,TGTGCCAGCAGCCTGACAGGGGGCTACGAGCAGTACTTC
TRBJ1-2,NA,TRBV7-2,TRBD1,CASSFRQGQNYGYTF,TGTGCCAGCAGCTTTCGACAGGGGCAGAACTATGGCTACACCTTC
TRBJ1-1,NA,TRBV30,NA,CAWSATGISEAFF,TGTGCCTGGAGCGCAACAGGGATCTCTGAAGCTTTCTTT
TRBJ2-7,NA,TRBV27,TRBD1,CASSLRDRGIEQYF,TGTGCCAGCAGTTTAAGGGACAGGGGGATCGAGCAGTACTTC
TRBJ2-3,NA,TRBV6-1,TRBD2,CASSEGKYAGGGYVDTQYF,TGTGCCAGCAGTGAAGGAAAATACGCGGGGGGCGGTTATGTAGATACGCAGTATTTT
TRBJ1-2,NA,TRBV18,NA,CASSPRQAGDGYTF,TGTGCCAGCTCACCACGCCAGGCTGGTGATGGCTACACCTTC
TRBJ2-7,NA,TRBV29-1,TRBD2,CSVVRGGVGTLFYEQYF,TGCAGCGTTGTACGGGGGGGGGTCGGGACCCTCTTCTACGAGCAGTACTTC
TRBJ1-2,NA,TRBV9,NA,CASSPVAGSGADGYTF,TGTGCCAGCAGCCCAGTAGCGGGTTCAGGAGCGGATGGCTACACCTTC
TRBJ2-7,few,TRBV28,TRBD1,CASRPGTGFEQYF,TGTGCCAGCAGACCAGGGACAGGGTTCGAGCAGTACTTC
TRBJ1-3,medium-sized,TRBV7-9,NA,CASSARAGSDGNTIYF,TGTGCCAGCAGCGCCCGAGCAGGGAGCGACGGAAACACCATATATTTT
TRBJ2-3,NA,TRBV10-3,TRBD2,CAISESSGGVGTTDTQYF,TGTGCCATCAGTGAGTCGAGCGGGGGCGTTGGTACTACAGATACGCAGTATTTT
TRBJ2-5,NA,TRBV6-2/TRBV6-3,TRBD1,CASSSRTGEETQYF,TGTGCCAGCAGTTCGAGGACAGGTGAAGAGACCCAGTACTTC
TRBJ1-1,NA,TRBV5-1,TRBD1,CASSYADRGLNTEAFF,TGCGCCAGCAGCTACGCAGACAGGGGACTGAACACTGAAGCTTTCTTT
TRBJ1-1,NA,TRBV9,NA,CASSVALNTEAFF,TGTGCCAGCAGCGTAGCTCTGAACACTGAAGCTTTCTTT
TRBJ1-5,NA,TRBV27,NA,CASSPRKGNSNQPQHF,TGTGCCAGCAGCCCCCGGAAGGGGAATAGCAATCAGCCCCAGCATTTT
TRBJ2-7,NA,TRBV2,NA,CASRWGARYEQYF,TGTGCCAGCAGGTGGGGGGCACGGTACGAGCAGTACTTC
TRBJ1-1,NA,TRBV11-3,NA,CASSLLWQVEAFF,TGTGCCAGCAGCTTACTGTGGCAGGTTGAAGCTTTCTTT
TRBJ2-7,NA,TRBV5-4,NA,CASSFGASVLYEQYF,TGTGCCAGCAGCTTCGGGGCTAGCGTATTGTACGAGCAGTACTTC
TRBJ2-7,NA,TRBV5-8,NA,CASSTGQGSWGEQYF,TGTGCCAGCAGCACGGGGCAGGGGTCCTGGGGGGAGCAGTACTTC
TRBJ1-1,NA,TRBV7-9,NA,CASSLDRATTEAFF,TGTGCCAGCAGCTTAGACAGGGCTACCACTGAAGCTTTCTTT
TRBJ1-6,NA,TRBV5-1,TRBD1,CASSLQGNNSPLHF,TGCGCCAGCAGCTTACAGGGGAATAATTCACCCCTCCACTTT
TRBJ1-2,NA,TRBV30,TRBD1,CAWMTLGQGSYTF,TGTGCCTGGATGACCCTAGGACAGGGAAGCTACACCTTC
TRBJ2-7,few,TRBV10-3,TRBD2,CAISEPGLASYEQYF,TGTGCCATCAGTGAGCCTGGACTAGCGTCCTACGAGCAGTACTTC
TRBJ1-2,NA,TRBV2,NA,CASRLLGQENYGYTF,TGTGCCAGCAGGCTCTTAGGCCAGGAGAACTATGGCTACACCTTC
TRBJ2-1,NA,TRBV30,TRBD1,CAWSFGQGGQFF,TGTGCCTGGAGCTTCGGACAGGGAGGGCAGTTCTTC
TRBJ2-3,NA,TRBV28,TRBD1,CASRLDRVGTDTQYF,TGTGCCAGCAGACTGGACAGGGTTGGCACAGATACGCAGTATTTT
TRBJ2-3,NA,TRBV4-3,TRBD2,CASSRLISSGGTDTQYF,TGCGCCAGCAGCCGATTGATCTCTAGCGGAGGGACAGATACGCAGTATTTT
TRBJ2-1,NA,TRBV4-3,TRBD2,CASSQDPLGGYNEQFF,TGCGCCAGCAGCCAAGATCCCCTCGGGGGGTACAATGAGCAGTTCTTC
TRBJ2-1,once,TRBV18,TRBD1,CASSPGQGELNEQFF,TGTGCCAGCTCACCGGGACAGGGAGAGCTAAATGAGCAGTTCTTC
TRBJ1-1,NA,TRBV5-4,TRBD1,CASSLTGGNTEAFF,TGTGCCAGCAGCTTAACAGGGGGGAACACTGAAGCTTTCTTT
TRBJ1-1,NA,TRBV5-1,NA,CASSLVHFRVGFDTEAFF,TGCGCCAGCAGCTTGGTCCATTTCAGGGTCGGTTTTGATACTGAAGCTTTCTTT
TRBJ1-6,NA,TRBV18,NA,CASSPPNRPLHF,TGTGCCAGCTCACCACCTAACCGACCCCTCCACTTT
TRBJ1-2,NA,TRBV20-1,NA,CSARGSHGYTF,TGCAGTGCTAGGGGGAGCCATGGCTACACCTTC
TRBJ1-2,NA,TRBV12-3/TRBV12-4,NA,CASSYLNYGYTF,TGTGCCAGCAGTTACCTCAACTATGGCTACACCTTC
TRBJ1-1,once,TRBV27,TRBD1,CASTGQTKTEAFF,TGTGCCAGCACGGGACAGACGAAGACTGAAGCTTTCTTT
TRBJ1-1,NA,TRBV5-1,NA,CASSPTPRENTEAFF,TGCGCCAGCAGCCCGACGCCCCGAGAGAACACTGAAGCTTTCTTT
TRBJ1-5,NA,TRBV5-1,NA,CASSLGDREGVQPQHF,TGCGCCAGCAGCTTAGGGGACCGCGAGGGGGTCCAGCCCCAGCATTTT
TRBJ1-6,NA,TRBV5-4,NA,CASSVAGVNSPLHF,TGTGCCAGCAGCGTGGCAGGGGTGAATTCACCCCTCCACTTT
TRBJ1-2,NA,TRBV4-3,NA,CASSQAYGVGNYGYTF,TGCGCCAGCAGCCAAGCGTACGGGGTGGGAAACTATGGCTACACCTTC
TRBJ1-2,NA,TRBV11-2,TRBD1,CASSLAGTAYGYTF,TGTGCCAGCAGCTTAGCCGGGACAGCCTATGGCTACACCTTC
TRBJ2-2,NA,TRBV29-1,NA,CSVAQNTGELFF,TGCAGCGTTGCGCAGAACACCGGGGAGCTGTTTTTT
TRBJ2-2,NA,TRBV7-9,NA,CASGSTGPYTGELFF,TGTGCCAGCGGGTCTACAGGGCCATACACCGGGGAGCTGTTTTTT
TRBJ1-1,NA,TRBV7-9,NA,CASSSSRDTEAFF,TGTGCCAGCAGCTCCTCAAGGGACACTGAAGCTTTCTTT
TRBJ2-7,NA,TRBV19,NA,CASSIGWGQASYEQYF,TGTGCCAGTAGTATAGGGTGGGGCCAGGCCAGCTACGAGCAGTACTTC
TRBJ1-3,few,TRBV2,NA,CASSSASFTIYF,TGTGCCAGCAGTTCCGCCTCTTTCACCATATATTTT
TRBJ1-2,NA,TRBV16,NA,CASSLGPDYTF,TGTGCCAGCAGCTTAGGGCCAGACTACACCTTC
TRBJ1-1,NA,TRBV18,NA,CASSPSQGLGEAFF,TGTGCCAGCTCACCTTCACAGGGACTAGGTGAAGCTTTCTTT
TRBJ1-1,NA,TRBV6-5,NA,CASSPGFPMNTEAFF,TGTGCCAGCAGCCCGGGGTTTCCAATGAACACTGAAGCTTTCTTT